This TCR beta chain is from a study of molecular identifiers for immune sequencing clone quantification. Generation of bulk TCR libraries relied on previously described methods and listed TCR primers. Using its own MiXCR run on the PCR reads, TCRdb lists one record per CDR3 protein. The sample shows about 640,000 distinct CDR3 sequences, less than 20% of them seen only once. This clonotype was seen a handful of times. Its target is not known. General study results and limits: Barcodes shared by identical TCR molecules could lead to underestimated sizes of highly expanded clones.

The V end was cut by 3 bases, the J end by 0 bases, with 10 bases between. This CDR3 has 15 amino acids. Germline V gene lookup returns CDR1 SGDLS and CDR2 YYNGEE. The rearrangement links TRBV9 to TRBJ1-3; a weak D match, TRBD1 (6 bases). Sequenced: naive CD8+ T cells from blood, with Jurkat cell RNA spiked in. Subset given: FACS-sorted CD8+CD4-CCR7+CD45RA+ naive T cells. The sequence was collected from a human donor in good health. Some libraries in this study had Jurkat cell RNA spiked in. The CDR3 nucleotides read TGTGCCAGCAGCGAAACAGGGTACTCTGGAAACACCATATATTTT. Its protein is CASSETGYSGNTIYF.